These T cell receptor beta chains were read from a single sample in a study of T-cell memory formation after mild COVID-19. TCRdb ran MiXCR on the 5' RACE reads and lists one entry per CDR3 protein. Here the sample spans about half a million distinct CDR3 sequences, about 20% being singletons. The sample consisted of PBMCs or a T cell subset sorted from them (not recorded which). Every receptor here comes from an adult woman who had mild COVID-19 (a few samples of this study predate the infection). Cell type and time point are not known. Both conserved end residues are part of each CDR3. D genes are given only for firm matches. Some rows mark clone size as missing; the rest say once, few, many or name a class of expanded clone.

.	.	13	TRBJ2-3	TRBV7-9	CASSVTHGDTQYF	TGTGCCAGCAGCGTCACTCATGGAGATACGCAGTATTTT
.	.	13	TRBJ1-1	TRBV12-3/TRBV12-4	CASSFALPGAAFF	TGTGCCAGCAGTTTCGCTCTCCCCGGGGCCGCTTTCTTT
few	.	16	TRBJ2-2	TRBV7-2	CASRLVPPRATGELFF	TGTGCCAGCAGACTTGTGCCCCCCAGGGCCACCGGGGAGCTGTTTTTT
few	TRBD2	16	TRBJ2-7	TRBV9	CASSVEDTRGADEQYF	TGTGCCAGCAGCGTAGAGGACACGCGGGGGGCCGACGAGCAGTACTTC
few	.	15	TRBJ2-7	TRBV25-1	CASSEYRGGADEQYF	TGTGCCAGCAGTGAATATCGTGGGGGGGCGGACGAGCAGTACTTC
.	TRBD1	14	TRBJ1-1	TRBV5-4	CASSLGQGITEAFF	TGTGCCAGCAGCTTGGGACAGGGGATAACTGAAGCTTTCTTT
few	.	16	TRBJ2-1	TRBV9	CASSGDSQPIYNEQFF	TGTGCCAGCAGCGGGGACTCCCAGCCTATATACAATGAGCAGTTCTTC
few	.	13	TRBJ2-2	TRBV20-1	CSARDPGAGELFF	TGCAGTGCTAGAGATCCGGGGGCCGGGGAGCTGTTTTTT
few	.	15	TRBJ2-7	TRBV6-5	CASSYLQTAAYEQYF	TGTGCCAGCAGTTACTTACAGACAGCGGCCTACGAGCAGTACTTC
.	TRBD1	12	TRBJ2-7	TRBV20-1	CSATQTGREQYF	TGCAGTGCCACCCAGACAGGGCGGGAGCAGTACTTC
.	.	15	TRBJ1-1	TRBV3-1	CASSQEGRGETEAFF	TGTGCCAGCAGCCAAGAGGGCAGGGGCGAAACTGAAGCTTTCTTT
.	.	13	TRBJ1-1	TRBV6-5	CATRDTLNTEAFF	TGTGCCACCCGGGACACCTTGAACACTGAAGCTTTCTTT
.	TRBD1	15	TRBJ1-2	TRBV24-1	CATSAKWTGVDGYTF	TGTGCCACCAGTGCTAAATGGACAGGGGTTGATGGCTACACCTTC
few	.	15	TRBJ2-2	TRBV28	CASSLSQGGAGELFF	TGTGCCAGCAGTTTGAGTCAGGGGGGAGCCGGGGAGCTGTTTTTT
few	TRBD1	17	TRBJ2-5	TRBV6-6	CASSAFIDRVDQETQYF	TGTGCCAGCAGTGCCTTCATTGACAGGGTGGACCAAGAGACCCAGTACTTC
.	.	12	TRBJ2-1	TRBV6-5	CASGSQDNEQFF	TGTGCCAGCGGGAGTCAGGACAATGAGCAGTTCTTC
few	.	13	TRBJ1-2	TRBV20-1	CSAEREVDYGYTF	TGCAGTGCTGAGAGGGAAGTCGACTATGGCTACACCTTC
.	.	16	TRBJ1-5	TRBV23-1	CASRINWESGNQPQHF	TGCGCCAGCAGAATCAACTGGGAGTCGGGCAATCAGCCCCAGCATTTT
.	.	13	TRBJ2-2	TRBV18	CASSSGPPGELFF	TGTGCCAGCTCATCCGGACCCCCCGGGGAGCTGTTTTTT
few	.	11	TRBJ2-1	TRBV7-9	CASRIINEQFF	TGTGCCAGCAGGATTATCAATGAGCAGTTCTTC
few	TRBD2	14	TRBJ2-5	TRBV6-5	CASRGEWDRETQYF	TGTGCCAGCCGGGGGGAGTGGGATCGCGAGACCCAGTACTTC
few	.	14	TRBJ2-2	TRBV7-6	CASSSQGSPGELFF	TGTGCCAGCAGCTCCCAGGGGAGCCCCGGGGAGCTGTTTTTT
many	.	12	TRBJ1-1	TRBV7-2	CASSLQWAEAFF	TGTGCCAGCAGCTTACAGTGGGCTGAAGCTTTCTTT
few	.	14	TRBJ2-3	TRBV15	CAIARGSSTDTQYF	TGTGCCATCGCCAGGGGATCCAGCACAGATACGCAGTATTTT
few	.	15	TRBJ1-1	TRBV5-1	CASSLVEIGATEAFF	TGCGCCAGCAGCTTGGTTGAGATCGGTGCCACTGAAGCTTTCTTT
.	.	11	TRBJ1-1	TRBV9	CASGRDTEAFF	TGTGCCAGCGGCAGGGACACTGAAGCTTTCTTT
.	.	14	TRBJ2-7	TRBV18	CASSPREFTYEQYF	TGTGCCAGCTCACCAAGGGAGTTTACCTACGAGCAGTACTTC
few	.	14	TRBJ2-5	TRBV6-1	CASLSRMYQETQYF	TGTGCCAGCCTCTCGCGGATGTACCAAGAGACCCAGTACTTC
.	TRBD1	12	TRBJ2-5	TRBV10-3	CAKKGASETQYF	TGTGCCAAAAAGGGGGCTAGCGAGACCCAGTACTTC
.	.	12	TRBJ2-1	TRBV3-1	CASSQGQGQQFF	TGTGCCAGCAGCCAAGGGCAGGGCCAGCAGTTCTTC
.	.	11	TRBJ2-3	TRBV20-1	CSVQGADTQYF	TGCAGTGTCCAGGGAGCAGATACGCAGTATTTT
few	TRBD1	15	TRBJ2-1	TRBV2	CATRSGQGVYNEQFF	TGTGCCACTCGCTCGGGACAGGGGGTGTACAATGAGCAGTTCTTC
few	.	14	TRBJ2-5	TRBV7-9	CASSLGLQGETQYF	TGTGCCAGCAGCTTAGGGCTACAGGGTGAGACCCAGTACTTC
few	.	13	TRBJ2-7	TRBV6-1	CASSALGDREQYF	TGTGCCAGCAGTGCTCTCGGGGACCGGGAGCAGTACTTC
.	TRBD1	16	TRBJ1-1	TRBV5-1	CASSLVPLDRVPEAFF	TGCGCCAGCAGCTTGGTCCCCCTTGACAGGGTGCCTGAAGCTTTCTTT
.	TRBD1	15	TRBJ2-2	TRBV19	CASSRDRRDTGELFF	TGTGCCAGTAGTAGGGACAGACGGGACACCGGGGAGCTGTTTTTT
.	TRBD1	14	TRBJ1-2	TRBV6-5	CASKISTGSYGYTF	TGTGCCAGCAAAATATCGACAGGGAGCTATGGCTACACCTTC
few	TRBD1	15	TRBJ1-5	TRBV6-5	CASNPRQGPGQPQHF	TGTGCCAGCAACCCACGACAGGGCCCTGGGCAGCCCCAGCATTTT
.	.	13	TRBJ1-1	TRBV12-3/TRBV12-4	CASSLTESTEAFF	TGTGCCAGCAGTTTAACGGAATCCACTGAAGCTTTCTTT
few	.	14	TRBJ1-2	TRBV12-3/TRBV12-4	CASFKGVLDYGYTF	TGTGCCAGCTTTAAGGGGGTCCTTGACTATGGCTACACCTTC
.	.	12	TRBJ2-3	TRBV11-2	CASRDRTDTQYF	TGTGCCAGCAGAGACCGAACAGATACGCAGTATTTT
.	.	13	TRBJ2-3	TRBV12-3/TRBV12-4	CASRPRLEDTQYF	TGTGCCAGCAGGCCTCGACTAGAGGATACGCAGTATTTT
.	TRBD2	19	TRBJ2-1	TRBV20-1	CSASPPSGSGRGSSYEQFF	TGCAGTGCTAGTCCGCCCAGTGGTAGCGGGAGGGGAAGTAGTTATGAGCAGTTCTTC
many	TRBD2	15	TRBJ2-1	TRBV12-3/TRBV12-4	CASSPQREGLGEQFF	TGTGCCAGCAGTCCCCAGCGGGAGGGCCTCGGGGAGCAGTTCTTC
few	TRBD1	14	TRBJ2-7	TRBV5-6	CASSLGQGRDEQYF	TGTGCCAGCAGCTTGGGACAGGGGCGCGACGAGCAGTACTTC
.	.	16	TRBJ1-5	TRBV3-1	CASSQRTEYSNQPQHF	TGTGCCAGCAGCCAGCGGACAGAGTATAGCAATCAGCCCCAGCATTTT
few	.	13	TRBJ2-7	TRBV12-3/TRBV12-4	CASSWGHFYEQYF	TGTGCCAGCAGTTGGGGACACTTCTACGAGCAGTACTTC
.	.	14	TRBJ2-5	TRBV3-1	CASSQVGDEETQYF	TGTGCCAGCAGCCAAGTAGGGGACGAAGAGACCCAGTACTTC
few	TRBD1	15	TRBJ2-7	TRBV7-3	CASSPETGVVYEQYF	TGTGCCAGCAGCCCCGAGACAGGGGTCGTCTACGAGCAGTACTTC
many	TRBD2	22	TRBJ2-1	TRBV5-1	CASSSTMTAGTSGASSYNEQFF	TGCGCCAGCAGCTCGACGATGACCGCCGGGACTAGCGGGGCGAGCTCCTACAATGAGCAGTTCTTC
many	.	15	TRBJ2-5	TRBV7-6	CASSLKPPPQETQYF	TGTGCCAGCAGCTTGAAACCGCCACCGCAAGAGACCCAGTACTTC
.	.	15	TRBJ2-5	TRBV9	CASSVATSWAETQYF	TGTGCCAGCAGCGTAGCAACTAGCTGGGCAGAGACCCAGTACTTC
many	.	14	TRBJ2-3	TRBV12-3/TRBV12-4	CASSRTSSEDTQYF	TGTGCCAGCAGTCGGACTTCCTCGGAGGATACGCAGTATTTT